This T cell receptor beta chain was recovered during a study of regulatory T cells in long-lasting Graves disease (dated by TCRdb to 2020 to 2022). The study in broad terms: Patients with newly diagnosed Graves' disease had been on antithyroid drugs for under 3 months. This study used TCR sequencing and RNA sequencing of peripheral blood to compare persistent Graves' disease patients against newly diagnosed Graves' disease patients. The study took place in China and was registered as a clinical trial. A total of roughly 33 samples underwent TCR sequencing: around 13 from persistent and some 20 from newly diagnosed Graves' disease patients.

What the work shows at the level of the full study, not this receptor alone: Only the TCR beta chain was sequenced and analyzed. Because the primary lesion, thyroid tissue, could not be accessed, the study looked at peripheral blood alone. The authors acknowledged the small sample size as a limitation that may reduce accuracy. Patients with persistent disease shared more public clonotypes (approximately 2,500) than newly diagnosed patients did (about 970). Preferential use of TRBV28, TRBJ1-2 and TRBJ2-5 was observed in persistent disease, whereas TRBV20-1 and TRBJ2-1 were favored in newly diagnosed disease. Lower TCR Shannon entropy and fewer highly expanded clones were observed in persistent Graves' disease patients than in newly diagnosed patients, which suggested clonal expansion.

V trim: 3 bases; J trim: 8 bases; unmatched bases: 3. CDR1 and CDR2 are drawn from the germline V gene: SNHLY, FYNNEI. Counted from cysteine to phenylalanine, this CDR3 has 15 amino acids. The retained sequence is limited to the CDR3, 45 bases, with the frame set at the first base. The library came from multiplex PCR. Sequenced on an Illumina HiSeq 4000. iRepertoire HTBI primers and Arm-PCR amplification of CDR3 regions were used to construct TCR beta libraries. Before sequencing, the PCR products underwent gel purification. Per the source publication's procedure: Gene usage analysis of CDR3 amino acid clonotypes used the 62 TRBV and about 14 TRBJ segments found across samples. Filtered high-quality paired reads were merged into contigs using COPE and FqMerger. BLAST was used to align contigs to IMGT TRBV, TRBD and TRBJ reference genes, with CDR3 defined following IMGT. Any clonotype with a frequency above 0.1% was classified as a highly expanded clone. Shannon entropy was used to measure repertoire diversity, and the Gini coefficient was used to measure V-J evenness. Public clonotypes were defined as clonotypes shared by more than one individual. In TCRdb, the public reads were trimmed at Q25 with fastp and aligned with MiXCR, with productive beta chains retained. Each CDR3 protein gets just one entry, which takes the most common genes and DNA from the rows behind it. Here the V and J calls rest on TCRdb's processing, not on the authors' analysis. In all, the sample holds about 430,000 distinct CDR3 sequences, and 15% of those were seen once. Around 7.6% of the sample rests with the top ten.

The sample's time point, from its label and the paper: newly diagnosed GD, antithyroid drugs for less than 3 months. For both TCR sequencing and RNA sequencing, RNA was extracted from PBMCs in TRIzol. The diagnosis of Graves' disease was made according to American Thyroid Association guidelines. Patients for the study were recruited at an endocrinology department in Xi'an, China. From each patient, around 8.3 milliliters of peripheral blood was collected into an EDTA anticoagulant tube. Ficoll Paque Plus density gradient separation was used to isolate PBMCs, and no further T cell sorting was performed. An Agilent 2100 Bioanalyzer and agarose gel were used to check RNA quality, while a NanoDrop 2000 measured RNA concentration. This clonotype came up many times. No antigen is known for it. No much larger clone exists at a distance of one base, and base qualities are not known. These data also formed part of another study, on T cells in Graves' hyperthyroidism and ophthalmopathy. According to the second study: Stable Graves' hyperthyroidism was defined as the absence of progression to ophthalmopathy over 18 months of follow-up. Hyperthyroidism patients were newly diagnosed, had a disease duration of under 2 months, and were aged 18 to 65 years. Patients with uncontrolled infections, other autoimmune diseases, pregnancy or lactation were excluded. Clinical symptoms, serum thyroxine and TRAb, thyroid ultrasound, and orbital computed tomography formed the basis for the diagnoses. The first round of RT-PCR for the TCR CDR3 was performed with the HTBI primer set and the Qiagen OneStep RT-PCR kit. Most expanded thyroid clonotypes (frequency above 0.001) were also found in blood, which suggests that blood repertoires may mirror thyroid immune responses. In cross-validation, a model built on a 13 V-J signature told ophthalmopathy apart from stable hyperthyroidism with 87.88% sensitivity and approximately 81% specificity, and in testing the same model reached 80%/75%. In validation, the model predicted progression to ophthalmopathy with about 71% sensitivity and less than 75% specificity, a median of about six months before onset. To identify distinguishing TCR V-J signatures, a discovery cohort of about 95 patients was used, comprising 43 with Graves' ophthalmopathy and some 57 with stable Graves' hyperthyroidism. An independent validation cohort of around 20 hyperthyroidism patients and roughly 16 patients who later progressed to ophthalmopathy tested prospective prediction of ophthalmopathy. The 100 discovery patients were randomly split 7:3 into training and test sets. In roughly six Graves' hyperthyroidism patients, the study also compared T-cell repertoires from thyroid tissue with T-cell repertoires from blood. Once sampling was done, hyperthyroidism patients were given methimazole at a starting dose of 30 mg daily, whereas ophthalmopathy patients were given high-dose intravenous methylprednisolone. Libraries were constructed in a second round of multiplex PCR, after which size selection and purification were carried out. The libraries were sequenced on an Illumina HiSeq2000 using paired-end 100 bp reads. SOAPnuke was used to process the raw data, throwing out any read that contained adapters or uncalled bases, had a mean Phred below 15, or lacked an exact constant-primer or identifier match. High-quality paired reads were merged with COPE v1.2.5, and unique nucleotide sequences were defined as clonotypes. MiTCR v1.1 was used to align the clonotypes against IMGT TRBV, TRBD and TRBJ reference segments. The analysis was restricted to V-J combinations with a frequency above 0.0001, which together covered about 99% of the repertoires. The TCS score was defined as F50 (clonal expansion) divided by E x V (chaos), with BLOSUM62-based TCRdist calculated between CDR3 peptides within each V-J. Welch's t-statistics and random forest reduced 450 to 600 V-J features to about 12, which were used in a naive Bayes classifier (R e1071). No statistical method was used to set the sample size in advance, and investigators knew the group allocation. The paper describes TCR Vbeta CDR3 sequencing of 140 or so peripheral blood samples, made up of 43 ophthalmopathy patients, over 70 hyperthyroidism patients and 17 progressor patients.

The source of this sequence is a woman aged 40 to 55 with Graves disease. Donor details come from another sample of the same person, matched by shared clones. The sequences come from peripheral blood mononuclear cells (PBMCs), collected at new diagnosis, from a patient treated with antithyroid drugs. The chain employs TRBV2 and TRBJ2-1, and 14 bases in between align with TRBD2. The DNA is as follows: TGTGCCAGCAGTGAGGGACTAGCGGGAGTTTATGAGCAGTTCTTC. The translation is CASSEGLAGVYEQFF.